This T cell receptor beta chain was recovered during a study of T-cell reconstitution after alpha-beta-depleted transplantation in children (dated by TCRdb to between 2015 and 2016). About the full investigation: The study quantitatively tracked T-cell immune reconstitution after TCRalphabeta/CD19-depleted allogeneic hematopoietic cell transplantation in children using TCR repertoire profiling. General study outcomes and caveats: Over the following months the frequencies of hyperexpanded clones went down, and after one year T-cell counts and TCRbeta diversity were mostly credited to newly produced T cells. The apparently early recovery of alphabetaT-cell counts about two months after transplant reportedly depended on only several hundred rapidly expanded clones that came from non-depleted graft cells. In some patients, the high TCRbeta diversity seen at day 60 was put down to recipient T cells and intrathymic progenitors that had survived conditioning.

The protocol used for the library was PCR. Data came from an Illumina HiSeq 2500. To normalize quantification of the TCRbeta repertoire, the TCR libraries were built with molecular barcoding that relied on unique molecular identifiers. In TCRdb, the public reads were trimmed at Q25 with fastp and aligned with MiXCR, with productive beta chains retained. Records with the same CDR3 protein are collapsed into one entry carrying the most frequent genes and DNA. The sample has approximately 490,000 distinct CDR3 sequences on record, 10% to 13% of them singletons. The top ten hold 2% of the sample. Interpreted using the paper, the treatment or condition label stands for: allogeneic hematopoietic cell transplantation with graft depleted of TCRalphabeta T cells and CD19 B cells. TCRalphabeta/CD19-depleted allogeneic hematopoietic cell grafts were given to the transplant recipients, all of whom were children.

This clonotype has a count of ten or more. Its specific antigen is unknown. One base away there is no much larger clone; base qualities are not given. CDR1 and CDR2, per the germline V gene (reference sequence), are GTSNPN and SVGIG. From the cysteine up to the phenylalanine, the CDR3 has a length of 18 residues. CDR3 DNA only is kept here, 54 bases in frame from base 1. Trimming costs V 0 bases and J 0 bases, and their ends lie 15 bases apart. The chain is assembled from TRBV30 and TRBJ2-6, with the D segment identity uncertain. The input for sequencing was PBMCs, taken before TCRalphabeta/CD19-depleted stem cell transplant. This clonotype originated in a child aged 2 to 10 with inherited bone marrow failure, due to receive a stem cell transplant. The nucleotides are TGTGCCTGGAGTGTACTTTTAGGGTCCAGCTCTGGGGCCAACGTCCTGACTTTC. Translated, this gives CAWSVLLGSSSGANVLTF.